The rows below give T cell receptor beta chains drawn from one sample of a study of TIL therapy for anti-PD-1-resistant metastatic lung cancer. Profiled with immunoSEQ multiplex PCR; TCRdb holds only in-frame clones, not every one. The sample shows tens of thousands of clones, around 80% of them seen only once. The sequencing used blood, collected at baseline. These receptors came from a woman aged 25-85 years with non-small cell lung cancer. CDR3s include the opening cysteine and the closing phenylalanine or tryptophan. The D gene is left open where the match is weak. Rows give clone size only sometimes, using once, few, many, or a class for an expanded clone.

v_call	j_call	clone_size	d_call	cdr3_aa	cdr3_nt
TRBV18	TRBJ2-7	few	NA	CASSPVQNHEQYF	TGTGCCAGCTCACCAGTACAGAACCACGAGCAGTACTTC
TRBV14	TRBJ1-4	NA	NA	CASSQESGTNEKLFF	TGTGCCAGCAGCCAAGAATCGGGGACTAATGAAAAACTGTTTTTT
TRBV10-3	TRBJ2-1	NA	NA	CAIRGAHEQFF	TGTGCCATCAGGGGGGCACATGAGCAGTTCTTC
TRBV5-1	TRBJ1-3	few	NA	CASSLAGYGNTIYF	TGCGCCAGCAGCTTGGCAGGTTATGGAAACACCATATATTTT
TRBV28	TRBJ2-1	NA	NA	CASSEVRGQFF	TGTGCCAGCAGTGAGGTCCGTGGGCAGTTCTTC
TRBV15	TRBJ2-2	NA	NA	CATSQDRGGRGTGELFF	TGTGCCACCAGTCAGGATCGGGGAGGCCGGGGCACCGGGGAGCTGTTTTTT
TRBV9	TRBJ2-3	once	TRBD2	CASSPLLAGGTDTQYF	TGTGCCAGCAGCCCCCTGCTAGCGGGAGGCACAGATACGCAGTATTTT
TRBV19	TRBJ2-7	NA	NA	CASSSAWQRTAEQYF	TGTGCCAGTAGTAGCGCCTGGCAGCGGACCGCCGAGCAGTACTTC
TRBV5-4	TRBJ2-7	NA	NA	CASSLAGASYEQYF	TGTGCCAGCAGCTTGGCCGGGGCCTCCTACGAGCAGTACTTC
TRBV6-5	TRBJ1-1	NA	NA	CASSYVDDTEAFF	TGTGCCAGCAGTTACGTGGATGACACTGAAGCTTTCTTT
TRBV4-3	TRBJ2-6	NA	NA	CASSQDLQGSSGANVLTF	TGCGCCAGCAGCCAAGATTTACAGGGAAGCTCTGGGGCCAACGTCCTGACTTTC
TRBV6-4	TRBJ2-2	NA	TRBD1	CASKVSGGITGELFF	TGTGCCAGCAAAGTATCAGGGGGCATCACCGGGGAGCTGTTTTTT
TRBV11-1	TRBJ2-7	NA	TRBD2	CASSPRLAGTYEQYF	TGTGCCAGCAGCCCACGATTAGCGGGAACCTACGAGCAGTACTTC
TRBV18	TRBJ2-2	once	NA	CASSPPSAVGELFF	TGTGCCAGCTCACCACCATCGGCAGTCGGGGAGCTGTTTTTT
TRBV10-1	TRBJ2-2	NA	TRBD1	CASKDRDTGELFF	TGCGCCAGCAAGGACAGGGACACCGGGGAGCTGTTTTTT
TRBV6-1	TRBJ2-3	NA	NA	CASRLTEDTQYF	TGTGCCAGCAGGTTGACAGAAGATACGCAGTATTTT
TRBV7-2	TRBJ2-7	NA	TRBD2	CASTAGGSGGYEQYF	TGTGCCAGCACCGCGGGGGGCAGCGGGGGTTACGAGCAGTACTTC
TRBV7-8	TRBJ2-7	NA	NA	CASSSSGGGYEQYF	TGTGCCAGCAGCAGCTCAGGGGGAGGCTACGAGCAGTACTTC
TRBV5-4	TRBJ1-3	NA	NA	CASSPGPRIGAGNTIYF	TGTGCCAGCAGCCCTGGCCCTAGGATAGGGGCGGGAAACACCATATATTTT
TRBV11-3	TRBJ2-7	once	NA	CASSLSPDYEQYF	TGTGCCAGCAGCTTATCCCCAGACTACGAGCAGTACTTC
TRBV2	TRBJ1-2	NA	NA	CASSEEGAGAGYTF	TGTGCCAGCAGTGAAGAAGGAGCAGGGGCTGGCTACACCTTC
TRBV19	TRBJ1-2	NA	NA	CASNTISTAINYGYTF	TGTGCCAGTAACACCATATCGACAGCTATTAACTATGGCTACACCTTC
TRBV10-1	TRBJ2-3	once	NA	CASKGQIGTDTQYF	TGCGCCAGCAAAGGTCAGATTGGCACAGATACGCAGTATTTT
TRBV19	TRBJ2-2	NA	NA	CASSIGGESSGELFF	TGTGCCAGTAGTATAGGGGGGGAATCCAGCGGGGAGCTGTTTTTT
TRBV4-1	TRBJ2-1	NA	NA	CASSQGIQVQGPSHEQFF	TGCGCCAGCAGCCAGGGGATCCAAGTACAGGGCCCTAGCCATGAGCAGTTCTTC
TRBV30	TRBJ1-5	NA	NA	CAWSGPGQPQHF	TGTGCCTGGAGTGGACCGGGTCAGCCCCAGCATTTT
TRBV11-2	TRBJ1-6	NA	TRBD1	CASSRNDRGNSPLHF	TGTGCCAGCAGCCGAAACGACAGGGGGAATTCACCCCTCCACTTT
TRBV9	TRBJ2-3	NA	NA	CASGGTDTQYF	TGTGCCAGCGGGGGCACAGATACGCAGTATTTT
TRBV5-1	TRBJ1-4	once	NA	CASSLSPATNEKLFF	TGCGCCAGCAGCTTGTCACCCGCAACTAATGAAAAACTGTTTTTT
TRBV7-9	TRBJ2-7	NA	TRBD2	CASSPQTSGFTSYEQYF	TGTGCCAGCAGCCCACAGACTAGCGGGTTCACCTCCTACGAGCAGTACTTC
TRBV15	TRBJ2-5	NA	NA	CATSRGGTGGETQYF	TGTGCCACCAGCAGGGGGGGGACAGGCGGGGAGACCCAGTACTTC
TRBV6-1	TRBJ1-5	once	NA	CASRQGASNQPQHF	TGTGCCAGCAGGCAGGGCGCCAGCAATCAGCCCCAGCATTTT
TRBV14	TRBJ2-2	few	NA	CASSQQGLNTGELFF	TGTGCCAGCAGCCAACAGGGGTTGAACACCGGGGAGCTGTTTTTT
TRBV9	TRBJ2-7	NA	TRBD2	CASSVKGGDYEQYF	TGTGCCAGCAGCGTAAAGGGAGGGGACTACGAGCAGTACTTC
TRBV6-5	TRBJ1-1	NA	NA	CASSGLVHTEAFF	TGTGCCAGCAGTGGACTTGTGCACACTGAAGCTTTCTTT
TRBV7-3	TRBJ2-6	NA	NA	CASSLIPLSSGANVLTF	TGTGCCAGCAGCTTAATCCCCCTCTCTTCTGGGGCCAACGTCCTGACTTTC
TRBV4-2	TRBJ2-7	NA	TRBD1	CASSQEGQGFHEQYF	TGTGCCAGCAGCCAAGAGGGACAGGGGTTCCACGAGCAGTACTTC
TRBV5-1	TRBJ2-5	few	TRBD2	CASSPYSAGIGETQYF	TGCGCCAGCAGCCCATACTCAGCGGGAATTGGAGAGACCCAGTACTTC
TRBV19	TRBJ1-4	NA	TRBD1	CASRQGITTNEKLFF	TGTGCCAGTAGACAGGGGATCACAACTAATGAAAAACTGTTTTTT
TRBV15	TRBJ1-2	NA	NA	CATSLNQGNYGYTF	TGTGCCACCAGCCTCAATCAGGGGAACTATGGCTACACCTTC
TRBV28	TRBJ2-7	NA	TRBD1	CASRSHWAGGTYEQYF	TGTGCCAGCAGGTCCCACTGGGCAGGGGGTACCTACGAGCAGTACTTC
TRBV19	TRBJ2-7	NA	TRBD2	CASSISLAGAYEQYF	TGTGCCAGTAGTATTAGCCTAGCGGGAGCTTACGAGCAGTACTTC